The T cell receptor beta chain described here comes from a study of blood T cell repertoires in COVID-19. Overall study context: Samples of COVID-19 (acute and convalescent) were obtained from the United States, Italy and Spain. PBMCs, B-cell-depleted T cells, or T cells provided the cDNA or gDNA that made up the material.

Profiling relied on immunoSEQ multiplex PCR, and the TCRdb table lists in-frame clones only, not all of them. The profile shows about 260,000 clones, 75% to 90% of them singletons. Participant reports of clinical history set cohort assignment. Either two negative PCRs, clearance, or symptom resolution qualified Cohort 3 donors as recovered. In germline, CDR1 is MDHEN, CDR2 SYDVKM. The CDR3 has 15 residues. V dropped 6 bases and J dropped 4; count of bases not matched to a gene: 8. This clonotype originated in a woman aged 18 to 35 who had recovered from COVID-19. Input material: PBMCs or T cells enriched from blood (not recorded which). The chain is built from TRBV28 and TRBJ2-7; 11 bases line up with TRBD2. CDR3 bases: TGTGCCAGCAGAGATTCTGGGACTAGCGGATACGAGCAGTACTTC. Translating it yields CASRDSGTSGYEQYF.